Listed here is a single TCR beta chain. Here immunoSEQ multiplex PCR was the method, and the copy in TCRdb shows in-frame clones only, minus some. Among tens of thousands of clones listed, about 90% were seen once. The sample originates from a study of technical replicates of blood from a handful of donors. V lost 5 bases to trimming and J lost 8 bases, with 13 bases between them. This CDR3 region has 13 residues. Germline CDR1 SGHTA, CDR2 FQGNSA. J is TRBJ2-1 and V is TRBV7-2; D unclear. The clonotype comes from a human donor in good health. Some clones in this sample may be carry-over from other donors' samples. The specimen sequenced was PBMCs. The CDR3: CASSPAPVDEQFF. The CDR3 DNA reads as TGTGCCAGCAGCCCCGCGCCGGTTGATGAGCAGTTCTTC.